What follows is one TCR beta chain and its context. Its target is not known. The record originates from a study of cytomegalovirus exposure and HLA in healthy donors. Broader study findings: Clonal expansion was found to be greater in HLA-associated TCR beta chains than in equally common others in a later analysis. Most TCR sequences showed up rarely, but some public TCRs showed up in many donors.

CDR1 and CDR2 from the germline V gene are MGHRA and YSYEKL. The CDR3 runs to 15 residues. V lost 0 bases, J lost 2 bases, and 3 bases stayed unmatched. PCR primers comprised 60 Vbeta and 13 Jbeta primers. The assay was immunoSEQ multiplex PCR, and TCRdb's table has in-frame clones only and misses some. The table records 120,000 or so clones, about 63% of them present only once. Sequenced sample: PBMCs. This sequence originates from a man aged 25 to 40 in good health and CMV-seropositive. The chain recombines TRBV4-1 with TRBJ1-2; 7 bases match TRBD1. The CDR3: CASSQDRGGNYGYTF. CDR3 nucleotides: TGCGCCAGCAGCCAAGATAGAGGGGGCAACTATGGCTACACCTTC.